This T cell receptor beta chain appears in the sequencing data of a study of shared clonotypes between healthy human individuals. Healthy and HIV-negative, the adult donors had no recent acute infections or vaccinations. Clones were sequenced by immunoSEQ multiplex PCR, and TCRdb holds only the in-frame ones, with some missing. The data hold some 1,400,000 clones, with roughly 96% observed a single time. The germline V gene has CDR1 SGHAT and CDR2 FQDESV (reference sequence). The ends lost 2 bases at V and 0 bases at J; junction bases unmatched: 7. CDR3 length: 16 amino acids. The chain combines TRBV11-1 with TRBJ2-7; 7 bases are shared with TRBD2. Source material: naive CD4+ T cells sorted from blood. Subset given: CD45RA+ positively selected. The source is a man in his thirties or forties in good health. The chain's CDR3 is CASSLLRGGGSYEQYF. CDR3 DNA sequence: TGTGCCAGCAGCTTACTTCGTGGGGGGGGCTCCTACGAGCAGTACTTC.